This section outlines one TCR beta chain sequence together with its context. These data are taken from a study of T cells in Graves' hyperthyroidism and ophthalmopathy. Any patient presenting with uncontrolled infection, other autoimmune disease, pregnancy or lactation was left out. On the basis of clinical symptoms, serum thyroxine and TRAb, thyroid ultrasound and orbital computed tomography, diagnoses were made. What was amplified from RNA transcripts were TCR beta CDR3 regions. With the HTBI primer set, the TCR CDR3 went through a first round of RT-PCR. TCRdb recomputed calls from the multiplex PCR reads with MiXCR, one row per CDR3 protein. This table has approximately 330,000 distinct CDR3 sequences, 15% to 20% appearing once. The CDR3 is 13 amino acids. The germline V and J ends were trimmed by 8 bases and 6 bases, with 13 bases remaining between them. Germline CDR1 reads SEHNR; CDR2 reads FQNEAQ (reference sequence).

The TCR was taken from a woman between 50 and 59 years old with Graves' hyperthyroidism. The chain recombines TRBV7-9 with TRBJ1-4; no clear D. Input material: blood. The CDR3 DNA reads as TGTGCCAGCCGCACCTCGGTGGATGAAAAACTGTTTTTT. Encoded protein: CASRTSVDEKLFF.